These T cell receptor beta chains were read from a single sample in a study of blood T cells in healthy people across ages. Each CDR3 protein is one row after TCRdb ran MiXCR on the 5' RACE reads. This sample has fewer than 950,000 distinct CDR3 sequences; about 55% occur once, and the top ten carry approximately 40%. Sequencing was done on a sample of blood. These receptors were collected from a man older than 75 in good health. CDR3s include the opening cysteine and the closing phenylalanine or tryptophan. The order of the fields is CDR3 DNA, CDR3 protein, D gene, V gene, CDR3 length, J gene, clone size. The D gene is left open where the match is weak. Size is stated for part of the rows, as once, few or many counts, or as a class when the clone is expanded.

CDR3 DNA: TGCGCCAGCAGCAGGATAGCGGGAGGGAGCGCCGAGCAGTACTTC
CDR3 protein: CASSRIAGGSAEQYF
D gene: TRBD2
V gene: TRBV5-1
CDR3 length: 15
J gene: TRBJ2-7
clone size: -

CDR3 DNA: TGCGCCAGCCGGCGGGATTCCGGGGAGCTGTTTTTT
CDR3 protein: CASRRDSGELFF
D gene: -
V gene: TRBV5-1
CDR3 length: 12
J gene: TRBJ2-2
clone size: -

CDR3 DNA: TGTGCCACCAGTGATAGGACTAGCCTGCAAGAGACCCAGTACTTC
CDR3 protein: CATSDRTSLQETQYF
D gene: TRBD2
V gene: TRBV24-1
CDR3 length: 15
J gene: TRBJ2-5
clone size: few

CDR3 DNA: TGTGCCAGCAGCGCTCTAGCGGAGAGCTCCTACGAGCAGTACTTC
CDR3 protein: CASSALAESSYEQYF
D gene: TRBD2
V gene: TRBV9
CDR3 length: 15
J gene: TRBJ2-7
clone size: -

CDR3 DNA: TGTGCCAGCAGCTACGGATTGGGACTAGCGGGACAAGAGACCCAGTACTTC
CDR3 protein: CASSYGLGLAGQETQYF
D gene: TRBD2
V gene: TRBV7-6
CDR3 length: 17
J gene: TRBJ2-5
clone size: -

CDR3 DNA: TGTGCCAGCAGCCAAGCTGGGACTACCCCTAAGCACAGATACGCGTATTTT
CDR3 protein: CASSQAGTTPKHRYAYF
D gene: TRBD2
V gene: TRBV4-2
CDR3 length: 17
J gene: TRBJ2-3
clone size: once

CDR3 DNA: TGCGCCAGCAGCCAAGGGTGGGATAAAGCCTACAATGAGCAGTTCTTC
CDR3 protein: CASSQGWDKAYNEQFF
D gene: -
V gene: TRBV4-1
CDR3 length: 16
J gene: TRBJ2-1
clone size: few

CDR3 DNA: TGCGCCAGCACCGTGGGACCGGCGTCGGATGAGCAGTTCTTC
CDR3 protein: CASTVGPASDEQFF
D gene: -
V gene: TRBV4-1
CDR3 length: 14
J gene: TRBJ2-1
clone size: few

CDR3 DNA: TGTGCCAGCAGCTTAGCGGAGCTTTACGAGCAGTACTTC
CDR3 protein: CASSLAELYEQYF
D gene: -
V gene: TRBV7-8
CDR3 length: 13
J gene: TRBJ2-7
clone size: once

CDR3 DNA: TGTGCCAGCAGTCCCGACGGAACAAGCACCGGGGAGCTGTTTTTT
CDR3 protein: CASSPDGTSTGELFF
D gene: -
V gene: TRBV6-2/TRBV6-3
CDR3 length: 15
J gene: TRBJ2-2
clone size: -

CDR3 DNA: TGTGCCAGCTCACCAACGGGGGTCGGGGGGCCACGGCAGCCCCAGCATTTT
CDR3 protein: CASSPTGVGGPRQPQHF
D gene: -
V gene: TRBV18
CDR3 length: 17
J gene: TRBJ1-5
clone size: -

CDR3 DNA: TGCAGCGTTGGGGGGATTGAAGCTTTCTTT
CDR3 protein: CSVGGIEAFF
D gene: -
V gene: TRBV29-1
CDR3 length: 10
J gene: TRBJ1-1
clone size: few